This TCR beta chain was identified during a study of cytomegalovirus exposure and HLA in healthy donors. Study overall: One earlier analysis, a look at around 170 million T cells, found 100 million to 130 million unique TCR beta sequences.

PCR employed 60 Vbeta and 13 Jbeta primers. This table comes from immunoSEQ multiplex PCR, and its TCRdb copy is limited to in-frame clones, with some not included. This table has approximately 170,000 clones, 76% appearing once. The TCR sequence derives from a female donor in good health and CMV-seronegative. Sequencing input: PBMCs.

CDR3 residues: CAWRMTQQGDNEQFF. As DNA, the CDR3 is TGTGCCTGGCGGATGACACAACAGGGGGACAATGAGCAGTTCTTC. This chain joins TRBV30 and TRBJ2-1; 8 nucleotides agree with TRBD1. The CDR3 length is 15 residues. The germline V gene encodes CDR1 GTSNPN and CDR2 SVGIG (reference sequence). Trimming took 5 bases from V and 5 from J; bases not matched to a gene: 11.